The clone carrying this T cell receptor (beta chain) was seen once. This CDR3 has 15 amino acids. The J segment lost 3 bases and the V segment lost 5 bases, leaving 6 bases of the junction unmatched. Germline V lookup: CDR1 SGHVS, CDR2 FQNEAQ. Seattle's cohort entered during active infection and was followed longitudinally. The sample belongs to a study of blood T cell repertoires in COVID-19. At the level of the study: The analysed material was cDNA or gDNA that came from T cells, B-cell-depleted T cells, or PBMCs.

Per the study methods: Estimates of nucleated cell counts were drawn from the amplification of reference gene primers. Assay: immunoSEQ multiplex PCR; the TCRdb copy retains only in-frame clones and omits some. V and J calls and clone size are as listed in that table; D and trimming were resolved from the DNA. The table lists about 140,000 clones, about 88% of them singletons, with approximately 2.4% in the top ten. The receptor's source is a human donor with COVID-19, enrolled during active disease. The donor label of this sample is uncertain. Sequenced input: peripheral blood. The chain recombines TRBV7-8 with TRBJ1-1; 10 positions agree with TRBD1. CDR3 in amino acids: CASSGTGTGDTEAFF. The CDR3, as DNA: TGTGCCAGCAGCGGAACCGGGACAGGGGACACTGAAGCTTTCTTT.